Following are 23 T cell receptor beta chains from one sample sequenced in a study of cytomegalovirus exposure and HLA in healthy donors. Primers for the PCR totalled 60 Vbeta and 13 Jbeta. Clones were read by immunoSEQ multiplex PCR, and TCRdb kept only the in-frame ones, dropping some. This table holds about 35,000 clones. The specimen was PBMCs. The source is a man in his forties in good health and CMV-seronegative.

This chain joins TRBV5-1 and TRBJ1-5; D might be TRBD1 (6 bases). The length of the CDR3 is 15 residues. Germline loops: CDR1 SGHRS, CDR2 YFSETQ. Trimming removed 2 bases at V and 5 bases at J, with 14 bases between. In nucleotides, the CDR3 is TGCGCCAGCAGCTTACAGGGCGGGGGTCATCAGCCCCAGCATTTT. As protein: CASSLQGGGHQPQHF.

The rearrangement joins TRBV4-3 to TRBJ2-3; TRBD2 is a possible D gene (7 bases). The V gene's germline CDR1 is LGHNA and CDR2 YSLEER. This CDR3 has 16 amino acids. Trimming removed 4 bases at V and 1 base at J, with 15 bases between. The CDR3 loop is CASSLDAGAGTDTQYF. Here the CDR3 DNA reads TGCGCCAGCAGCCTAGACGCGGGGGCCGGCACAGATACGCAGTATTTT.

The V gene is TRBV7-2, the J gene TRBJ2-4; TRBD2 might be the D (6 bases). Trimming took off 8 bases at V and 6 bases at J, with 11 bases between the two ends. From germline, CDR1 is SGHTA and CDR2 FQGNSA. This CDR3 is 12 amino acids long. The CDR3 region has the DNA TGTGCCAGCGCCGGGAGCGGAAACATTCAGTACTTC. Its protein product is CASAGSGNIQYF. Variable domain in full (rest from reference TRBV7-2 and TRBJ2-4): GAGVSQSPSNKVTEKGKDVELRCDPISGHTALYWYRQSLGQGLEFLIYFQGNSAPDKSGLPSDRFSAERTGGSVSTLTIQRTQQEDSAVYLCASAGSGNIQYFGAGTRLSVL.

CDR3 nucleotide sequence: TGCAGCGCCCGAGCGGGGATCGATGGGGAGCAGTACTTC. This translates into CSARAGIDGEQYF. The J gene is TRBJ2-7, the V gene TRBV29-1; TRBD2 agrees at 7 bases. The ends lost 7 bases at V and 7 bases at J; junction bases unmatched: 13. Germline V gene data show CDR1 as SQVTM and CDR2 as ANQGSEA. The CDR3 is 13 residues long.

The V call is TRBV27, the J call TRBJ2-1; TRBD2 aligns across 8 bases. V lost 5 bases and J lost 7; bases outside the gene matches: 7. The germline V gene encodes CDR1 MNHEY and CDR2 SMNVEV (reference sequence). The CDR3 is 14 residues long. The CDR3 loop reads CASSPRTSRNEQFF. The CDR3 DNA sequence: TGTGCCAGCAGTCCACGGACTAGCAGGAATGAGCAGTTCTTC.

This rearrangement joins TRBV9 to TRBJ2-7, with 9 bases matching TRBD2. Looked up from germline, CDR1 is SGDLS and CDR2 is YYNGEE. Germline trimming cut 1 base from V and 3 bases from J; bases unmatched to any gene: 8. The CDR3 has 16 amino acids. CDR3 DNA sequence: TGTGCCAGCAGCGTAAATTATCTAGCGGGGAGCTACGAGCAGTACTTC. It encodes CASSVNYLAGSYEQYF. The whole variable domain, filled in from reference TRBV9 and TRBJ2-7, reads DSGVTQTPKHLITATGQRVTLRCSPRSGDLSVYWYQQSLDQGLQFLIQYYNGEERAKGNILERFSAQQFPDLHSELNLSSLELGDSALYFCASSVNYLAGSYEQYFGPGTRLTVT.

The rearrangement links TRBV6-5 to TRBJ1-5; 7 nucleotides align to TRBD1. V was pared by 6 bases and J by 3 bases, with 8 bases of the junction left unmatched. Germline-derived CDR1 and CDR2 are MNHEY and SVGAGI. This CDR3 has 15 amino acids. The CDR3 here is CASRIRQGTNQPQHF. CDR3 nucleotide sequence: TGTGCCAGCAGAATTCGACAGGGCACCAATCAGCCCCAGCATTTT.

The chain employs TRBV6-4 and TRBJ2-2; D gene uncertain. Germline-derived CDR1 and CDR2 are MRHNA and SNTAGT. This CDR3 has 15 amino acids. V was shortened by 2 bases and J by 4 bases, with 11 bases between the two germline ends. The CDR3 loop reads CASSDAQDTTGELFF. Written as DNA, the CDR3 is TGTGCCAGCAGTGACGCCCAGGATACCACCGGGGAGCTGTTTTTT.

As DNA, the CDR3 is TGTGCCAGCAGGGGCGTAGACAGTCTGAGAGAGACCCAGTACTTC. This gives the protein CASRGVDSLRETQYF. This chain joins TRBV6-5 and TRBJ2-5; tentatively, D is TRBD1 (5 bases). CDR3 length equals 15 residues. Trimming removed 6 bases from V and 4 bases from J, with 18 bases in between. CDR1 is MNHEY and CDR2 is SVGAGI in the germline V gene.

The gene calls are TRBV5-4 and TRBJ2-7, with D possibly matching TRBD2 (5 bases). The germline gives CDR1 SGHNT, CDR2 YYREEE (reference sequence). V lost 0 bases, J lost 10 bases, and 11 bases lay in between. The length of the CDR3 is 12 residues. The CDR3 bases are TGTGCCAGCAGCTTGGGCGGTAGCGAACAGTACTTC. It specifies CASSLGGSEQYF.

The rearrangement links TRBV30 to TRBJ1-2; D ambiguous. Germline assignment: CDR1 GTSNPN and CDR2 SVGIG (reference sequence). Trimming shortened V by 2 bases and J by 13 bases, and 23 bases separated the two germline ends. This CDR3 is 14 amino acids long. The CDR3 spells CAWSYRGSTPHFTF. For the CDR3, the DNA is TGTGCCTGGAGTTACCGTGGGAGTACCCCTCACTTCACCTTC. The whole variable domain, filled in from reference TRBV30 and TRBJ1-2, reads SQTIHQWPATLVQPVGSPLSLECTVEGTSNPNLYWYRQAAGRGLQLLFYSVGIGQISSEVPQNLSASRPQDRQFILSSKKLLLSDSGFYLCAWSYRGSTPHFTFGSGTRLTVV.

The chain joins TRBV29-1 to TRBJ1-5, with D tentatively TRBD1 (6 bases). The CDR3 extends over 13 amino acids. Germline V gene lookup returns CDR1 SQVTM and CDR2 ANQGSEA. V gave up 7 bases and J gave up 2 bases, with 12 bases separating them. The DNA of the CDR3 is TGCAGCGCGGGAAACAGGGGCAATCAGCCCCAGCATTTT. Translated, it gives CSAGNRGNQPQHF.

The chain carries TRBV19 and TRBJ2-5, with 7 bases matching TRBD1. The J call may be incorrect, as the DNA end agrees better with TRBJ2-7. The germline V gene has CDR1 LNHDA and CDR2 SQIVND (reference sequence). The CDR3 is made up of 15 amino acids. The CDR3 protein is CASSVGGSSLVEQYF. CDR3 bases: TGTGCCAGTAGTGTAGGGGGCAGTTCCCTGGTCGAGCAGTACTTC.

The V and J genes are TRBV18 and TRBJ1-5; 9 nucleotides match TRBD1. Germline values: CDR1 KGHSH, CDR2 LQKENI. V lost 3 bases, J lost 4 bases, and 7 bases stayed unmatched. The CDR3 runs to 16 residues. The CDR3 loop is CASSPTGGVRNQPQHF. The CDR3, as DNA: TGTGCCAGCTCACCGACAGGGGGGGTGAGGAATCAGCCCCAGCATTTT. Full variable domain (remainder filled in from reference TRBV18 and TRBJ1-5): NAGVMQNPRHLVRRRGQEARLRCSPMKGHSHVYWYRQLPEEGLKFMVYLQKENIIDESGMPKERFSAEFPKEGPSILRIQQVVRGDSAAYFCASSPTGGVRNQPQHFGDGTRLSIL.

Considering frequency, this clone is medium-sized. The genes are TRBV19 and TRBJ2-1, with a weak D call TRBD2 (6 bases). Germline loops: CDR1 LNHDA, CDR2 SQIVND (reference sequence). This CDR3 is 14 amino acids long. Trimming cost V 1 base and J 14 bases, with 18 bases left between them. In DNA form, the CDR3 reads TGTGCCAGTAGTATAGGAGGTTGGGACTCGGGGAAGTTCTTC. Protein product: CASSIGGWDSGKFF.

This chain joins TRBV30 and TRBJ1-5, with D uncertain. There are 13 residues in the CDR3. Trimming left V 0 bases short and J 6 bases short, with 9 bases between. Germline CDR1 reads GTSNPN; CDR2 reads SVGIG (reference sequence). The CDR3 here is CAWSVSPRQPQHF. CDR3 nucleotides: TGTGCCTGGAGTGTTTCTCCCCGTCAGCCCCAGCATTTT.

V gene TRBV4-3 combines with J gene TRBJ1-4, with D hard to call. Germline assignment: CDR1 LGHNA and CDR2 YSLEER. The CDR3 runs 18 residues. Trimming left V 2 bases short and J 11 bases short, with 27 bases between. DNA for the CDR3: TGCGCCAGCAGCCAAAGCGGTTTCAGCAGCCATCGCGATAACAAACTGTTTTTT. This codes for CASSQSGFSSHRDNKLFF.

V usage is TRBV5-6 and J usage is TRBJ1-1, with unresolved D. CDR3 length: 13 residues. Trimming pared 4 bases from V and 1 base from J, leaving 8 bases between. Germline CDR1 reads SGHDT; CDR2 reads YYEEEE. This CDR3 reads CASSIDWNTEAFF. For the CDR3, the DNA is TGTGCCAGCAGCATTGACTGGAACACTGAAGCTTTCTTT. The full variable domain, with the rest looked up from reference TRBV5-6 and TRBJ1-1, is DAGVTQSPTHLIKTRGQQVTLRCSPKSGHDTVSWYQQALGQGPQFIFQYYEEEERQRGNFPDRFSGHQFPNYSSELNVNALLLGDSALYLCASSIDWNTEAFFGQGTRLTVV.

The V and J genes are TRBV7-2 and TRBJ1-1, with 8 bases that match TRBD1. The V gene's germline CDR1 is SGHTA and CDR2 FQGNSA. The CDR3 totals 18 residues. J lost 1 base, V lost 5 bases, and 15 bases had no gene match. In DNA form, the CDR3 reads TGTGCCAGCAGCCGAAGGTTTCAGGGGGCAATGGGGAACACTGAAGCTTTCTTT. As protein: CASSRRFQGAMGNTEAFF. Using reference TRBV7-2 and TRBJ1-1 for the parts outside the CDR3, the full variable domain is GAGVSQSPSNKVTEKGKDVELRCDPISGHTALYWYRQSLGQGLEFLIYFQGNSAPDKSGLPSDRFSAERTGGSVSTLTIQRTQQEDSAVYLCASSRRFQGAMGNTEAFFGQGTRLTVV.

The CDR3 region has the DNA TGCGCCAGCAGCCAAGAGGTAATAGCGGGGGATGGATATACGCAGTATTTT. Protein sequence: CASSQEVIAGDGYTQYF. The genes are TRBV4-1 and TRBJ2-3; 9 bases map to TRBD2. Trimming took 0 bases from V and 7 from J; bases not matched to a gene: 11. Germline V gives CDR1 MGHRA, CDR2 YSYEKL. This CDR3 contains 17 residues.

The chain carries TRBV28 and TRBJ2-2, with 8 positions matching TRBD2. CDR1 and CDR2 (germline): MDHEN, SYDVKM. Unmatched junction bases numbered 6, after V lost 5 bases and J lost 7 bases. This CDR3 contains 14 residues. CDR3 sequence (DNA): TGTGCCAGCAGTGTGAGCGGGAGAGACGGGGAGCTGTTTTTT. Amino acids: CASSVSGRDGELFF. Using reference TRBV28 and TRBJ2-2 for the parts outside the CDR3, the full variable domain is DVKVTQSSRYLVKRTGEKVFLECVQDMDHENMFWYRQDPGLGLRLIYFSYDVKMKEKGDIPEGYSVSREKKERFSLILESASTNQTSMYLCASSVSGRDGELFFGEGSRLTVL.

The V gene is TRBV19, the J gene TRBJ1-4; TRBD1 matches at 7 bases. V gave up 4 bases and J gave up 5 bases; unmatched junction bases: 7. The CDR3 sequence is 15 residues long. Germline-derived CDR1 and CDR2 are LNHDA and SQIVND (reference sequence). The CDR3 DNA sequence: TGTGCCAGTAGTAGAGGGACAGCCTGGAATGAAAAACTGTTTTTT. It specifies CASSRGTAWNEKLFF.

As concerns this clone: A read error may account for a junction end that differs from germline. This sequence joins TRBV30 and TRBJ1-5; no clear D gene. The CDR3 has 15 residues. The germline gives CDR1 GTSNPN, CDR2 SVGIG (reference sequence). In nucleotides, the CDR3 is TGTGCCGGGAGTAATCAGCACTATAGCAATCAGCCCCAGCATTTT. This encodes CAGSNQHYSNQPQHF.